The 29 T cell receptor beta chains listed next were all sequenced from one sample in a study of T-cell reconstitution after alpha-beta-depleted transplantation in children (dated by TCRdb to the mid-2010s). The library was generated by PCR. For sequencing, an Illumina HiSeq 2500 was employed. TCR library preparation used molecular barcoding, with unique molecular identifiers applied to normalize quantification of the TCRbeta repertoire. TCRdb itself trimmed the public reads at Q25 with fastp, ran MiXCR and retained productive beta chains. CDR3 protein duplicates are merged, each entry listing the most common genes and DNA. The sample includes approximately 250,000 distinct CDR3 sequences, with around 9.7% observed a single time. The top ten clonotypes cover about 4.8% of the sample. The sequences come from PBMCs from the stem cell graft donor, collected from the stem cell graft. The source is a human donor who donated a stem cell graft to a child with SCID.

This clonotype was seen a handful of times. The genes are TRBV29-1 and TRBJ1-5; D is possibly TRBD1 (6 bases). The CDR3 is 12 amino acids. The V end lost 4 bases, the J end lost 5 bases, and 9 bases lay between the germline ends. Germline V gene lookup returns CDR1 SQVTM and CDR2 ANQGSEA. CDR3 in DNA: TGCAGCGTTGGGGACATGGATCAGCCCCAGCATTTT. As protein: CSVGDMDQPQHF.

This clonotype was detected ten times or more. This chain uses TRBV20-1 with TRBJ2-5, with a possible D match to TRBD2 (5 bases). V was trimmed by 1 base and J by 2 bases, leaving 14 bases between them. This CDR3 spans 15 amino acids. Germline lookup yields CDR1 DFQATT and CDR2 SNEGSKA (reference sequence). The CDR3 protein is CSARAETGVQETQYF. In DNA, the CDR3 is TGCAGTGCTAGAGCGGAGACCGGGGTACAAGAGACCCAGTACTTC.

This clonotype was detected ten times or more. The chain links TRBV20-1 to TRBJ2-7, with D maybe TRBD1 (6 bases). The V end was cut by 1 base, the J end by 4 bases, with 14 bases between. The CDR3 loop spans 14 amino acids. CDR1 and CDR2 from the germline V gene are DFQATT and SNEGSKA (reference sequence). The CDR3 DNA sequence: TGCAGTGCTAGAGTCCTCCGCCAGGGGTACGAGCAGTACTTC. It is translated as CSARVLRQGYEQYF.

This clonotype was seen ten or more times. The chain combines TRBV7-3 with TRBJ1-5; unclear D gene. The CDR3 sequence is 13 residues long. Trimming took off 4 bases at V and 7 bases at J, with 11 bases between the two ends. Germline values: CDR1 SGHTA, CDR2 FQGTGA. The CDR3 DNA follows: TGTGCCAGCAGCTCAAGAAAGGGACAGCCCCAGCATTTT. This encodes CASSSRKGQPQHF. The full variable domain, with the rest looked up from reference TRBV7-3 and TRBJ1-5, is GAGVSQTPSNKVTEKGKYVELRCDPISGHTALYWYRQSLGQGPEFLIYFQGTGAADDSGLPNDRFFAVRPEGSVSTLKIQRTERGDSAVYLCASSSRKGQPQHFGDGTRLSIL.

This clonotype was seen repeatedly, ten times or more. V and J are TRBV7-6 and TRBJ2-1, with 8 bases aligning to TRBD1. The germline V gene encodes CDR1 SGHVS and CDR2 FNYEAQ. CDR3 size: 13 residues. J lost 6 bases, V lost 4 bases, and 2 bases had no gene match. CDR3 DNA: TGTGCCAGCAGCTCCGACAGGGGCAATGAGCAGTTCTTC. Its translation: CASSSDRGNEQFF. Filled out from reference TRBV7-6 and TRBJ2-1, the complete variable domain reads GAGVSQSPRYKVTKRGQDVALRCDPISGHVSLYWYRQALGQGPEFLTYFNYEAQQDKSGLPNDRFSAERPEGSISTLTIQRTEQRDSAMYRCASSSDRGNEQFFGPGTRLTVL.

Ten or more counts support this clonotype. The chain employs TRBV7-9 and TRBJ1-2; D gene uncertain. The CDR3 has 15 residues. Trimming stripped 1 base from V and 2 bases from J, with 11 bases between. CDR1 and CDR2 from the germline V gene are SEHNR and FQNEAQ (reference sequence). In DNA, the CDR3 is TGTGCCAGCAGCTTAGGTCCCGCCGCCAACTATGGCTACACCTTC. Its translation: CASSLGPAANYGYTF.

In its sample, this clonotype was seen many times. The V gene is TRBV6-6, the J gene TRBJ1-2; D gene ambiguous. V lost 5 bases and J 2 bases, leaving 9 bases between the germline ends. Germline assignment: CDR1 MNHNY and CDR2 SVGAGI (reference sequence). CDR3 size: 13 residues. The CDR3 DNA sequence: TGTGCCAGCAGTACAGCGAACAACTATGGCTACACCTTC. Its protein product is CASSTANNYGYTF.

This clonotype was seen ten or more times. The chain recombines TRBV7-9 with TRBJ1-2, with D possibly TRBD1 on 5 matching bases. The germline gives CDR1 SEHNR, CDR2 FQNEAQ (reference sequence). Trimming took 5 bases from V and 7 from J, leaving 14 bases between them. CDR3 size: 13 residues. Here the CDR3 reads CASSMGVSGGYTF. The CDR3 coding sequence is TGTGCCAGCAGCATGGGGGTCTCCGGTGGCTACACCTTC.

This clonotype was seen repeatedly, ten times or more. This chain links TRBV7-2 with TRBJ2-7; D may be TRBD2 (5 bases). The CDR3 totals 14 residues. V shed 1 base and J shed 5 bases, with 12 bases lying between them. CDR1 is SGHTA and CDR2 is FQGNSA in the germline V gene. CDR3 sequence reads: CASSLDSVVNEQYF. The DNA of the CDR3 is TGTGCCAGCAGCTTAGATAGCGTAGTGAACGAGCAGTACTTC.

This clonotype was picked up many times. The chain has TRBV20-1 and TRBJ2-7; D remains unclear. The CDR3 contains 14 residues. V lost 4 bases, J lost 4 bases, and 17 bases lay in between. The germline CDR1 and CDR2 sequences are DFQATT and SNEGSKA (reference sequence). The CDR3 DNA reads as TGCAGTGCTAACCAACCGGGCAGGTGGTACGAGCAGTACTTC. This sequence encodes CSANQPGRWYEQYF.

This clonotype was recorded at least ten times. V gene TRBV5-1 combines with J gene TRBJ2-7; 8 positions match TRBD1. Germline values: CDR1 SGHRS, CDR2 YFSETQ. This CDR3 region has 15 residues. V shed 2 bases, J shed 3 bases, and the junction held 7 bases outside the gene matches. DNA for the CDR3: TGCGCCAGCAGCTTTCGGGACAGGTCAATCTACGAGCAGTACTTC. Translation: CASSFRDRSIYEQYF.

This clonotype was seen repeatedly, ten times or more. The CDR3 reads CASSPEPRFEAFF. For the CDR3, the DNA is TGTGCCAGCAGCCCGGAGCCCAGATTTGAAGCTTTCTTT. The gene calls are TRBV3-1 and TRBJ1-1, with unresolved D. This CDR3 is built from 13 residues. Looked up from germline, CDR1 is LGHDT and CDR2 is YNNKEL (reference sequence). V dropped 4 bases and J dropped 7 bases, with 13 bases sitting between them.

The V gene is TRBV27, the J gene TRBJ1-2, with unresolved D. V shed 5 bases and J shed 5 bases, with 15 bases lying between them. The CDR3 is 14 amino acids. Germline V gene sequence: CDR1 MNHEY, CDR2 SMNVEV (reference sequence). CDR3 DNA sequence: TGTGCCAGCAGTCCCCTAGGGAGAGGGTATGGCTACACCTTC. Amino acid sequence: CASSPLGRGYGYTF.

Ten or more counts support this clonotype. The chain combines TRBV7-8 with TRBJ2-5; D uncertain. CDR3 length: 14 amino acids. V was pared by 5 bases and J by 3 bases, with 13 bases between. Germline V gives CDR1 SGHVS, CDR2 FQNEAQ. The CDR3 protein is CASSLSPGEETQYF. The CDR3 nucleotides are TGTGCCAGCAGCCTAAGCCCAGGTGAAGAGACCCAGTACTTC.

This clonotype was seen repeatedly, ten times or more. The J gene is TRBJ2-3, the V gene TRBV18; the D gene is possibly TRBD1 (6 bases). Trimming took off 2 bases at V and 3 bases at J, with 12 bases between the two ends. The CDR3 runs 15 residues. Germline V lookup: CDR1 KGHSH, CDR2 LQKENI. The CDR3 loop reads CASSPTRGETDTQYF. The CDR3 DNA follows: TGTGCCAGCTCACCAACCAGGGGTGAGACAGATACGCAGTATTTT.

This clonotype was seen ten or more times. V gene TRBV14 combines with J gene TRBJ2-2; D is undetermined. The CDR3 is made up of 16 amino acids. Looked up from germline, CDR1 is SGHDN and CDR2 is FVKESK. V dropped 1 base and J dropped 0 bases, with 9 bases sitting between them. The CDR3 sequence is CASSQGVVANTGELFF. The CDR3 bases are TGTGCCAGCAGCCAAGGAGTAGTAGCGAACACCGGGGAGCTGTTTTTT.

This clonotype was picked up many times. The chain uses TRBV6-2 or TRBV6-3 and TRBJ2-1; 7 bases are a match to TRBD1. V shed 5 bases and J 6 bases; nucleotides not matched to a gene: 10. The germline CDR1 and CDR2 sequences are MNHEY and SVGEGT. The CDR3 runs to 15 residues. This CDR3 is CASSKQGKRGNEQFF. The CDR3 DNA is TGTGCCAGCAGTAAACAGGGGAAACGAGGCAATGAGCAGTTCTTC.

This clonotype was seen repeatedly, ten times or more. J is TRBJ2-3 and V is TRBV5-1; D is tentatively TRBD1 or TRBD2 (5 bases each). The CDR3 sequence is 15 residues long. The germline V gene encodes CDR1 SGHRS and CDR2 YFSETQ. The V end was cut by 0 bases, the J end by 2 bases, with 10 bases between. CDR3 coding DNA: TGCGCCAGCAGCTTGGAGGGGAGACCCACAGATACGCAGTATTTT. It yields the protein CASSLEGRPTDTQYF.

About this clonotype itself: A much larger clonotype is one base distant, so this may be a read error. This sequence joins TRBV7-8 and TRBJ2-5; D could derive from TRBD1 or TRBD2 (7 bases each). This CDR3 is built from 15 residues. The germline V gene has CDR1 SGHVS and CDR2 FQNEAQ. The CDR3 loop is CAGSPAGQLGETQYF. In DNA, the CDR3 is TGTGCCGGCAGCCCAGCGGGACAGCTGGGGGAGACCCAGTACTTC.

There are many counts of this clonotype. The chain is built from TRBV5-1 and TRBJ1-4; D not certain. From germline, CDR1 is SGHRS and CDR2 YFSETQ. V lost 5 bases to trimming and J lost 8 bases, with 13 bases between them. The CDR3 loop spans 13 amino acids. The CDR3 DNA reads TGCGCCAGCAGAGGGAATCAAGGAGAAAAACTGTTTTTT. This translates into CASRGNQGEKLFF. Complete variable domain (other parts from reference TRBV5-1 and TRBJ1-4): KAGVTQTPRYLIKTRGQQVTLSCSPISGHRSVSWYQQTPGQGLQFLFEYFSETQRNKGNFPGRFSGRQFSNSRSEMNVSTLELGDSALYLCASRGNQGEKLFFGSGTQLSVL.

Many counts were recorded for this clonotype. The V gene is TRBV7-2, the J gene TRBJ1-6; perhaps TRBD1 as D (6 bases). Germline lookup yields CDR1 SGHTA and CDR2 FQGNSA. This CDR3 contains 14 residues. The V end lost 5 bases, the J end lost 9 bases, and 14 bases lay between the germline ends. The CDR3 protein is CASSPLGGSSPLHF. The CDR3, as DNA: TGTGCCAGCAGCCCATTAGGGGGAAGTTCACCCCTCCACTTT.

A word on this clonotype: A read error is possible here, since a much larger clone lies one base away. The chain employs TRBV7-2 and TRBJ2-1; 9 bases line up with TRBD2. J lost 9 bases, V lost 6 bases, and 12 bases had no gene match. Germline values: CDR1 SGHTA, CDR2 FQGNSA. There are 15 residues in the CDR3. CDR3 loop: CASSIGSSGVAEQFF. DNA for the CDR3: TGTGCCAGCAGTATAGGGTCTAGCGGGGTGGCTGAGCAGTTCTTC.

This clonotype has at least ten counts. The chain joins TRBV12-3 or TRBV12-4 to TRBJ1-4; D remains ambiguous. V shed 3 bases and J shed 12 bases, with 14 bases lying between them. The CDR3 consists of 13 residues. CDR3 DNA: TGTGCCAGCAGTTTCGGCAGGCATGAGGAACTGTTTTTT. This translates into CASSFGRHEELFF.

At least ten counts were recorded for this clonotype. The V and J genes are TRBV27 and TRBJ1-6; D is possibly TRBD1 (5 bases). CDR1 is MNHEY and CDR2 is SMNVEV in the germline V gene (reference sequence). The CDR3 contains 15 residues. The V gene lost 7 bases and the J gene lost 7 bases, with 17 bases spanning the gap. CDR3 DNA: TGTGCCAGCACCTTATGGGGAGGGGTGAATTCACCCCTCCACTTT. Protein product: CASTLWGGVNSPLHF.

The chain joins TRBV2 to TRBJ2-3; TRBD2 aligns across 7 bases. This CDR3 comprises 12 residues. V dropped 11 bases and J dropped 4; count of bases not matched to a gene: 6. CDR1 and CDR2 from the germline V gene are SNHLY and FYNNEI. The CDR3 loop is CAGSGASDTQYF. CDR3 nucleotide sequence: TGTGCCGGAAGCGGGGCCTCAGATACGCAGTATTTT.

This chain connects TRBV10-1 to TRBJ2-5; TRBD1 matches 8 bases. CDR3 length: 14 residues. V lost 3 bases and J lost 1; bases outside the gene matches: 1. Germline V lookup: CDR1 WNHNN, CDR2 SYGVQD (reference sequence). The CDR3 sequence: CASSEDRGQETQYF. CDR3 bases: TGCGCCAGCAGTGAAGACAGGGGCCAAGAGACCCAGTACTTC.

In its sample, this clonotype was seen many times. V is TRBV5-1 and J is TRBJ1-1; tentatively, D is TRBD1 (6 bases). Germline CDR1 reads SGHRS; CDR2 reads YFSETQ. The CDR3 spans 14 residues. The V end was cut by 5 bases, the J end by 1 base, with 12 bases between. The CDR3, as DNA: TGCGCCAGCAGGCTGGGGGCCGAGAACACTGAAGCTTTCTTT. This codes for CASRLGAENTEAFF.

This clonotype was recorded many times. CDR3 nucleotides: TGTGCCAGCAGTTTCGGCGGGGCCCCTGGGTATGAGCAGTTCTTC. This codes for CASSFGGAPGYEQFF. The chain employs TRBV12-3 or TRBV12-4 and TRBJ2-1, with TRBD2 as a possible D gene (6 bases). There are 15 residues in the CDR3. V lost 3 bases to trimming and J lost 8 bases, with 17 bases between them.

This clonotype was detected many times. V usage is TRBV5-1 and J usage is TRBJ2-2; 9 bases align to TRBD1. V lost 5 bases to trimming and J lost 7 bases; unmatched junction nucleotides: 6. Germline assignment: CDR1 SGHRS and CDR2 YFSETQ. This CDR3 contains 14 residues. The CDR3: CASSQQGAGGELFF. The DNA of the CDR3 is TGCGCCAGCAGTCAACAGGGGGCAGGCGGGGAGCTGTTTTTT.